This T cell receptor (beta chain) was captured in a study of cytomegalovirus exposure and HLA in healthy donors. PCR amplification relied on 60 Vbeta primers (plus 13 Jbeta primers). As originally analysed: A later analysis counted 65 million to 95 million unique TCR beta chains, roughly 11 million shared. This table comes from immunoSEQ multiplex PCR, and its TCRdb copy is limited to in-frame clones, with some not included. That table furnishes V, J and clone size, whereas the DNA furnished D and trimming. The table includes about 170,000 clones, roughly 60% detected once. Findings of the study overall: In a later analysis, at a false discovery rate of 0.05, 16,951 TCR beta sequences were associated with HLA alleles. Later work found most CMV-associated TCR beta chains apparently HLA-restricted. A later analysis linked a missense variant in DCLRE1C to the trimming of TCR beta V and J genes.

The germline V gene has CDR1 SGHRS and CDR2 YFSETQ. The CDR3 runs to 16 residues. J gave up 7 bases and V 4 bases, and 14 bases lay outside the gene matches. Points on this clone: Its antigen is still unknown.

The V gene is TRBV5-1, the J gene TRBJ2-7, with TRBD2 identical over 10 bases. This receptor was taken from a man in his forties or fifties in good health and CMV-seronegative. Sequenced input: PBMCs. The CDR3 loop is CASSPLAGGHEGEQYF. Here the CDR3 DNA reads TGCGCCAGCAGCCCTTTAGCGGGGGGCCATGAGGGAGAGCAGTACTTC.